Sequencing of this TCR beta chain was carried out in a study of CD8 T cell repertoires and HIV-1 epitope variants. Trimming cost V 6 bases and J 2 bases, with 14 bases left between them. Germline V gene lookup returns CDR1 PRHDT and CDR2 FYEKMQ (reference sequence). This CDR3 has 14 amino acids. Sequencing used immunoSEQ multiplex PCR; TCRdb keeps in-frame clones, though not all of them. The sample carries about 3,200 clones, roughly 71% recorded once. On this clone: What it binds is not known.

The source material was cultured CD8+ T cells derived from PBMCs. This chain connects TRBV13 to TRBJ2-7, with D unclear. This receptor was obtained from a male donor with HIV. This CDR3 reads CASSSDVSAYEQYF. CDR3 coding DNA: TGTGCCAGCAGTTCAGATGTCTCGGCCTACGAGCAGTACTTC.